This T cell receptor (beta chain) is from a study of T-cell memory formation after mild COVID-19. Study information: TCR clusters showed largely donor specificity.

This clonotype came up a few times. TCRdb re-derived calls from the 5' RACE reads in MiXCR, one entry per CDR3 protein. The sample records about 250,000 distinct CDR3 sequences, 15% being singletons. Germline V gene lookup returns CDR1 SGHTA and CDR2 FQGTGA. V was shortened by 2 bases and J by 4 bases, with 11 bases between the two germline ends. The CDR3 covers 15 residues. The chain uses TRBV7-3 and TRBJ2-2; D gene unclear. The material sequenced was PBMCs or a T cell subset sorted from them (not recorded which). This sequence was found in an adult woman who had mild COVID-19 (a few samples of this study predate the infection). Cell type and time point are not known. CDR3 bases: TGTGCCAGCAGCTTAGGTGGAGCGAGCACCGGGGAGCTGTTTTTT. Its translation is CASSLGGASTGELFF.